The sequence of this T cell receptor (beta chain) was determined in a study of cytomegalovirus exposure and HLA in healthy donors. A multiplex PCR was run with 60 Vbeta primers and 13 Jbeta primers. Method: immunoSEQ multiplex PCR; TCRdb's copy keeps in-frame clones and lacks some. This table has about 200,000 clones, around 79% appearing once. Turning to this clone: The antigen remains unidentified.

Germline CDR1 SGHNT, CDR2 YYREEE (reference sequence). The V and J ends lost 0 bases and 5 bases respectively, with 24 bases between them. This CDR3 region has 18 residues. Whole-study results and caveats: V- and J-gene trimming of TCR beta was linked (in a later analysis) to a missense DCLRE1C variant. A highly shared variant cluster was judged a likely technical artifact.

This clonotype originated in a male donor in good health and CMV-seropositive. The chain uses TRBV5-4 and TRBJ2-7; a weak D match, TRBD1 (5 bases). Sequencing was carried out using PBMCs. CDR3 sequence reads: CASSLGRWQGTPEDEQYF. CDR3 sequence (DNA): TGTGCCAGCAGCTTGGGGCGGTGGCAGGGTACCCCAGAAGACGAGCAGTACTTC.